This T cell receptor (beta chain) was recorded in a study of cytomegalovirus exposure and HLA in healthy donors. Notes on the study in general: Most TCR sequences showed up rarely, but some public TCRs showed up in many donors. According to the study, roughly 180 TCR beta chains were cytomegalovirus-associated. In vitro checks showed that a few CMV-associated chains really do target CMV antigens.

The CDR3 totals 16 residues. Germline loops: CDR1 SNHLY, CDR2 FYNNEI. J gave up 1 base and V 6 bases, and 6 bases lay outside the gene matches. Libraries were prepared by immunoSEQ multiplex PCR; TCRdb keeps only in-frame clonotypes and omits some of them. The repertoire holds about 58,000 clones, with about 92% as singletons. Worth noting for this clone: Antigen unknown.

The receptor was isolated from a young man in good health and CMV-seronegative. V usage is TRBV2 and J usage is TRBJ2-3, with 11 bases that match TRBD1. Sequenced sample: PBMCs. CDR3 amino acids: CASRARDRGGTDTQYF. As DNA, the CDR3 is TGTGCCAGCAGAGCGAGGGACAGGGGGGGCACAGATACGCAGTATTTT. The whole variable domain, filled in from reference TRBV2 and TRBJ2-3, reads EPEVTQTPSHQVTQMGQEVILRCVPISNHLYFYWYRQILGQKVEFLVSFYNNEISEKSEIFDDQFSVERPDGSNFTLKIRSTKLEDSAMYFCASRARDRGGTDTQYFGPGTRLTVL.